This TCR beta chain derives from a study of post-analysis software for immune sequencing data. Study details: Included courses were relapsing-remitting and secondary progressive multiple sclerosis; progressive-relapsing multiple sclerosis was also included. Study-wide points: Controls had lower frequencies than patients of 4 or 5 TRBV segments, which included TRBV5-6, TRBV5-1 and TRBV20-1. Normalized Chao1 diversity in multiple sclerosis patients fell significantly below that of controls.

TCR beta cDNA libraries included unique molecular identifiers. T cells, about 0.95 to 11 million of them, yielded some 500,000 cDNA molecules. TCRdb reprocessed the PCR reads with MiXCR, giving one entry per CDR3 protein. The data hold 380,000 or so distinct CDR3 sequences, with 30% to 45% observed a single time. Points on this clonotype: The antigen is undetermined. A read error is possible here, since a much larger clone lies one base away.

The CDR3 loop spans 14 amino acids. Looked up from germline, CDR1 is LGHDT and CDR2 is YNNKEL (reference sequence). V was trimmed by 4 bases and J by 7 bases, leaving 15 bases between them. The TCR sequence derives from a girl between 5 and 17 years old with multiple sclerosis. The genes are TRBV3-1 and TRBJ2-3; D is undetermined. What was sequenced was blood. CDR3 region: CASSLSSSPHTQYF. CDR3 nucleotide sequence: TGTGCCAGCAGCCTCTCCTCGTCCCCCCATACGCAGTATTTT.